Detailed here is one T cell receptor beta chain. TCRdb keeps only in-frame clones here, not all; method: immunoSEQ multiplex PCR. This table has approximately 170,000 clones, around 81% appearing once. This specimen belongs to a study of blood T cell repertoires in COVID-19. Overall study context: PBMCs, B-cell-depleted T cells, or T cells were the source of the cDNA or gDNA that made up the material.

Sequences were obtained from peripheral blood. The TCR was taken from an elderly woman with COVID-19, enrolled during active disease.

The CDR3 coding sequence is TGTGCCAGCTCACCGACTAGGTCCGCAGATACGCAGTATTTT. This sequence encodes CASSPTRSADTQYF. The chain links TRBV18 to TRBJ2-3; possible D gene TRBD2, 6 bases. Trimming shortened V by 3 bases and J by 4 bases, and 11 bases separated the two germline ends. This CDR3 spans 14 amino acids. The germline gives CDR1 KGHSH, CDR2 LQKENI.